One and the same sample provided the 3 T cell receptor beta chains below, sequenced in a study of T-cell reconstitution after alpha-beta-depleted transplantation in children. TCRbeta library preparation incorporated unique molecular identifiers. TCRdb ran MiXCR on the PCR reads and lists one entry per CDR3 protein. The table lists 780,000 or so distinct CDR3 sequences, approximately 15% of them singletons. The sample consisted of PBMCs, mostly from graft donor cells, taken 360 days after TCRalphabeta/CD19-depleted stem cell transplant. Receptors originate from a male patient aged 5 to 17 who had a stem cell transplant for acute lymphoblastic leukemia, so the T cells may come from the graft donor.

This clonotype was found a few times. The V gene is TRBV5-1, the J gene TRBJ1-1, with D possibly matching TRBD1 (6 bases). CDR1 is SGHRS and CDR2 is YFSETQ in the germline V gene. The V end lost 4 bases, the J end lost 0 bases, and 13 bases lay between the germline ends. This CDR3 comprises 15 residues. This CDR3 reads CASSLPTGVNTEAFF. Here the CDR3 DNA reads TGCGCCAGCAGCCTACCGACAGGAGTGAACACTGAAGCTTTCTTT.

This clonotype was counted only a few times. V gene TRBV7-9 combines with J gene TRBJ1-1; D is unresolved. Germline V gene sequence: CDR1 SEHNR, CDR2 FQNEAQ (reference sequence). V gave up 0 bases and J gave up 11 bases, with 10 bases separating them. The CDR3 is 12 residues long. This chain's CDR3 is CASSLARTGAFF. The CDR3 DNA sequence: TGTGCCAGCAGCTTAGCCAGGACGGGGGCTTTCTTT.

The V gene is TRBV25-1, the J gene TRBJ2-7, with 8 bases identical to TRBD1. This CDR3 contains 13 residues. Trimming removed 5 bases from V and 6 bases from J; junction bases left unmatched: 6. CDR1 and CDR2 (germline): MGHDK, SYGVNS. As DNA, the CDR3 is TGTGCCAGCAGTCAGATACAGGGGGGCGAGCAGTACTTC. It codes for CASSQIQGGEQYF.